A single sample gave rise to the 24 T cell receptor beta chains below, sequenced in a study of technical replicates of blood from several donors listed by TCRdb under 2017. Library preparation used the immunoSEQ multiplex PCR assay. What TCRdb holds here is the immuneACCESS table cut down to in-frame rearrangements. Part of the clones is not present; checked against another copy, under half of the missing clones reflect an unresolved V gene, and the others are unexplained. Present in this sample are around 100,000 clones, approximately 96% of which were seen just once. The ten largest clonotypes hold less than 0.45% of the sample. Sequenced sample: T cells isolated from PBMCs. All receptors derive from a human donor in good health.

This sequence joins TRBV18 and TRBJ1-1; TRBD1 is a possible D gene (5 bases). Germline lookup yields CDR1 KGHSH and CDR2 LQKENI. The V and J ends lost 3 bases and 5 bases respectively, with 22 bases between them. The CDR3 is 17 amino acids. For the CDR3, the DNA is TGTGCCAGCTCACCGAAGGTTCAGGGAGGGCTAAGGACTGAAGCTTTCTTT. Translation: CASSPKVQGGLRTEAFF. The full variable domain, with the rest looked up from reference TRBV18 and TRBJ1-1, is NAGVMQNPRHLVRRRGQEARLRCSPMKGHSHVYWYRQLPEEGLKFMVYLQKENIIDESGMPKERFSAEFPKEGPSILRIQQVVRGDSAAYFCASSPKVQGGLRTEAFFGQGTRLTVV.

The chain joins TRBV6-6 to TRBJ2-7, with D maybe TRBD1 (5 bases). V was trimmed by 2 bases and J by 1 base, leaving 12 bases between them. CDR1 is MNHNY and CDR2 is SVGAGI in the germline V gene (reference sequence). The CDR3 covers 15 residues. CDR3 loop: CASSYQGSASYEQYF. As DNA, the CDR3 is TGTGCCAGCAGTTACCAGGGATCGGCGTCCTACGAGCAGTACTTC.

J is TRBJ1-1 and V is TRBV19; D is unclear. V was cut by 3 bases and J by 4 bases, with 9 bases left in between. Germline V gene data show CDR1 as LNHDA and CDR2 as SQIVND (reference sequence). The CDR3 has 13 residues. In nucleotides, the CDR3 is TGTGCCAGTAGTATCAACCGGGGCACTGAAGCTTTCTTT. Residues: CASSINRGTEAFF.

CDR3 nucleotides: TGTGCCAGCATATCGTTCGGAGGGAACAATCCCTACGAGCAGTACTTC. This translates into CASISFGGNNPYEQYF. The V and J genes are TRBV28 and TRBJ2-7; maybe TRBD2 (6 bases). CDR1 is MDHEN, CDR2 SYDVKM, per germline. V gave up 7 bases and J gave up 2 bases, with 21 bases separating them. The CDR3 covers 16 residues.

J is TRBJ2-1 and V is TRBV6-5; possibly TRBD2 for D (6 bases). Germline V gene sequence: CDR1 MNHEY, CDR2 SVGAGI. There are 15 residues in the CDR3. Trimming left V 7 bases short and J 5 bases short, with 18 bases between. CDR3 coding DNA: TGTGCCAGCACCCCGCGGGTAGCGGAGAACAATGAGCAGTTCTTC. Translating it yields CASTPRVAENNEQFF.

The V and J genes are TRBV28 and TRBJ2-5; 7 bases are a match to TRBD2. Trimming at V came to 3 bases and at J to 2 bases, leaving 12 bases not matched to a gene. The CDR3 is made up of 17 amino acids. Germline lookup yields CDR1 MDHEN and CDR2 SYDVKM. The CDR3 nucleotides read TGTGCCAGCAGTTTGGATGAGACCAAACTAGCGCAAGAGACCCAGTACTTC. Encoded protein: CASSLDETKLAQETQYF.

This rearrangement joins TRBV15 to TRBJ2-3; 7 bases are a match to TRBD1. Germline CDR1 and CDR2: LNHNV and YYDKDF (reference sequence). This CDR3 has 16 residues. Trimming took 0 bases from V and 3 from J; bases not matched to a gene: 6. CDR3 DNA: TGTGCCACCAGCAGAGATCTTATGACAGGGACAGATACGCAGTATTTT. It specifies CATSRDLMTGTDTQYF. Based on the CDR3 plus reference TRBV15 and TRBJ2-3, the full variable domain is DAMVIQNPRYQVTQFGKPVTLSCSQTLNHNVMYWYQQKSSQAPKLLFHYYDKDFNNEADTPDNFQSRRPNTSFCFLDIRSPGLGDTAMYLCATSRDLMTGTDTQYFGPGTRLTVL.

The genes are TRBV6-6 and TRBJ1-4; 9 nucleotides agree with TRBD1. J lost 6 bases, V lost 8 bases, and 4 bases had no gene match. This CDR3 region has 13 residues. The germline gives CDR1 MNHNY, CDR2 SVGAGI (reference sequence). CDR3 sequence: CASRDRVDEKLFF. CDR3 in DNA: TGTGCCAGCCGGGACAGGGTGGATGAAAAACTGTTTTTT.

In its sample, this clone was seen once. The chain carries TRBV27 and TRBJ2-2; D ambiguous. The CDR3 contains 15 residues. Deletions cut 2 bases from V and 2 bases from J, with 9 bases between. In germline, CDR1 is MNHEY, CDR2 SMNVEV (reference sequence). As DNA, the CDR3 is TGTGCCAGCAGTTTAATAGCACTTAACACCGGGGAGCTGTTTTTT. Encoded protein: CASSLIALNTGELFF.

The chain combines TRBV6-5 with TRBJ2-7, with 10 bases matching TRBD1. This CDR3 comprises 15 residues. V shed 6 bases, J shed 4 bases, and the junction held 9 bases outside the gene matches. Germline-derived CDR1 and CDR2 are MNHEY and SVGAGI. CDR3 residues: CASRPFRDRGYEQYF. CDR3 coding DNA: TGTGCCAGCAGACCCTTCCGGGACAGGGGTTACGAGCAGTACTTC.

The chain carries TRBV27 and TRBJ1-2; TRBD1 matches 7 bases. The CDR3 contains 15 residues. The ends lost 2 bases at V and 8 bases at J; junction bases unmatched: 11. Germline-derived CDR1 and CDR2 are MNHEY and SMNVEV (reference sequence). The CDR3 reads CASSLARDSLRGYTF. For the CDR3, the DNA is TGTGCCAGCAGTTTAGCGCGGGACAGTCTTAGGGGCTACACCTTC.

The rearrangement links TRBV5-4 to TRBJ2-1; 11 positions match TRBD2. The CDR3 covers 17 residues. Germline-derived CDR1 and CDR2 are SGHNT and YYREEE (reference sequence). After removal of 5 bases from V and 0 bases from J, the junction contained 7 bases not matched to a gene. The CDR3 loop reads CASRWASGRSSYNEQFF. The CDR3 nucleotides read TGTGCCAGCAGATGGGCTAGCGGGAGGAGCTCCTACAATGAGCAGTTCTTC.

The gene calls are TRBV18 and TRBJ1-1; possible D gene TRBD1, 6 bases. V was shortened by 5 bases and J by 2 bases, with 18 bases between the two germline ends. This CDR3 is built from 16 residues. The germline gives CDR1 KGHSH, CDR2 LQKENI. CDR3: CASSVTGKGQNTEAFF. CDR3 nucleotides: TGTGCCAGCTCAGTCACAGGGAAGGGGCAAAACACTGAAGCTTTCTTT.

This clone was counted once. J is TRBJ2-1 and V is TRBV6-1; D call uncertain. The CDR3 spans 13 residues. Per the germline V gene, CDR1 is MNHNS and CDR2 is SASEGT. The CDR3 loop reads CVVASYSYNEQFF. Written as DNA, the CDR3 is TGTGTCGTAGCCTCCTACTCCTACAATGAGCAGTTCTTC.

The chain uses TRBV29-1 and TRBJ2-5, with D maybe TRBD1 (6 bases). From germline, CDR1 is SQVTM and CDR2 ANQGSEA. The CDR3 spans 14 residues. V lost 3 bases, J lost 4 bases, and 15 bases lay in between. The CDR3 loop is CSVEPQGRGETQYF. The DNA for the CDR3 is TGCAGCGTTGAGCCACAGGGAAGAGGAGAGACCCAGTACTTC.

CDR3 in amino acids: CASSPGGGRDQPQHF. The CDR3 DNA sequence: TGTGCCAGCAGCCCCGGTGGTGGGCGGGATCAGCCCCAGCATTTT. The genes are TRBV7-3 and TRBJ1-5; D is uncertain. This CDR3 is built from 15 residues. Looked up from germline, CDR1 is SGHTA and CDR2 is FQGTGA. Trimming shortened V by 5 bases and J by 5 bases, and 16 bases separated the two germline ends.

This rearrangement joins TRBV18 to TRBJ2-5; possible D gene TRBD2, 5 bases. Per germline, CDR1 KGHSH and CDR2 LQKENI. V was clipped by 2 bases and J by 3 bases, with 10 bases between them. The CDR3 covers 14 residues. CDR3 bases: TGTGCCAGCTCACCATTTTCCGGGGAAGAGACCCAGTACTTC. Translating gives CASSPFSGEETQYF.

This clone has just one count. The V and J genes are TRBV5-1 and TRBJ2-5; possible D gene TRBD2, 6 bases. CDR1 SGHRS and CDR2 YFSETQ come from the germline V gene. V lost 0 bases, J lost 1 base, and 10 bases lay in between. The CDR3 totals 15 residues. The CDR3 protein is CASSLARGGQETQYF. CDR3 coding DNA: TGCGCCAGCAGCTTGGCGAGGGGAGGCCAAGAGACCCAGTACTTC.

The chain carries TRBV30 and TRBJ2-7; a possible D gene is TRBD2 (5 bases). Germline V lookup: CDR1 GTSNPN, CDR2 SVGIG (reference sequence). The CDR3 sequence is 15 residues long. The V end was cut by 3 bases, the J end by 5 bases, with 20 bases between. CDR3 in DNA: TGTGCCTGGAGATCAGGCGAGGGCCTTTTGCACGAGCAGTACTTC. Encoded protein: CAWRSGEGLLHEQYF. The full variable domain, with the rest looked up from reference TRBV30 and TRBJ2-7, is SQTIHQWPATLVQPVGSPLSLECTVEGTSNPNLYWYRQAAGRGLQLLFYSVGIGQISSEVPQNLSASRPQDRQFILSSKKLLLSDSGFYLCAWRSGEGLLHEQYFGPGTRLTVT.

V usage is TRBV4-2 and J usage is TRBJ1-5, with a weak D call TRBD1 (6 bases). Trimming shortened V by 0 bases and J by 5 bases, and 8 bases separated the two germline ends. Germline V gene lookup returns CDR1 LGHNA and CDR2 YNFKEQ. The CDR3 loop spans 14 amino acids. The DNA of the CDR3 is TGTGCCAGCAGCCAAGATTACAGGGATCAGCCCCAGCATTTT. Its protein product is CASSQDYRDQPQHF.

J is TRBJ2-3 and V is TRBV5-6; a weak D match, TRBD2 (5 bases). The CDR3 length is 13 residues. Looked up from germline, CDR1 is SGHDT and CDR2 is YYEEEE. V gave up 2 bases and J gave up 4 bases, with 8 bases separating them. The CDR3 spells CASSLLRADTQYF. DNA for the CDR3: TGTGCCAGCAGCTTACTGAGGGCAGATACGCAGTATTTT.

The rearrangement uses TRBV5-1 and TRBJ2-1; the D gene is possibly TRBD1 (6 bases). This CDR3 contains 15 residues. Germline V gene lookup returns CDR1 SGHRS and CDR2 YFSETQ. V was cut by 0 bases and J by 2 bases, with 9 bases left in between. The CDR3, as DNA: TGCGCCAGCAGCTTGGAGGGGACAACCTACAATGAGCAGTTCTTC. Protein: CASSLEGTTYNEQFF.

The J gene is TRBJ2-1, the V gene TRBV5-1, with a possible D match to TRBD2 (6 bases). The ends were cut back, 4 bases at V and 0 bases at J, with 11 bases in the middle. Germline loops: CDR1 SGHRS, CDR2 YFSETQ. There are 15 residues in the CDR3. Written as DNA, the CDR3 is TGCGCCAGCAGCACCGGGAGCTTCTCCTACAATGAGCAGTTCTTC. Residues: CASSTGSFSYNEQFF. Full variable domain (remainder filled in from reference TRBV5-1 and TRBJ2-1): KAGVTQTPRYLIKTRGQQVTLSCSPISGHRSVSWYQQTPGQGLQFLFEYFSETQRNKGNFPGRFSGRQFSNSRSEMNVSTLELGDSALYLCASSTGSFSYNEQFFGPGTRLTVL.

The V gene is TRBV30, the J gene TRBJ2-1; D gene unclear. CDR3 size: 12 residues. V was trimmed by 3 bases and J by 1 base, leaving 4 bases between them. In germline, CDR1 is GTSNPN, CDR2 SVGIG (reference sequence). CDR3 in DNA: TGTGCCTGGAGGACATCCTACAATGAGCAGTTCTTC. Translating gives CAWRTSYNEQFF.